This T cell receptor beta chain was documented in a study of regulatory T cells in long-lasting Graves disease (dated by TCRdb to about 2021). For the wider study: Patients with newly diagnosed Graves' disease had been on antithyroid drugs for under 3 months. A total of 35 or so samples were covered by TCR sequencing, comprising around 13 persistent and around 20 newly diagnosed Graves' disease patients. Persistent Graves' disease patients were compared with newly diagnosed Graves' disease patients by peripheral blood TCR sequencing and RNA sequencing. The study was registered as a clinical trial and conducted in China. The paper as a whole reports these results and caveats: Preferential use of TRBV28, TRBJ1-2 and TRBJ2-5 was observed in persistent disease, whereas TRBV20-1 and TRBJ2-1 were favored in newly diagnosed disease. The authors noted that the small sample size was a limitation that may lower accuracy. The study examined only peripheral blood because the primary lesion, thyroid tissue, could not be accessed. Lower TCR Shannon entropy and fewer highly expanded clones were observed in persistent Graves' disease patients than in newly diagnosed patients, which suggested clonal expansion. A larger number of public clonotypes was shared among persistent patients (approximately 2,500) than among newly diagnosed patients (approximately 1,000). Only the TCR beta chain was sequenced and analyzed.

This clonotype was detected a few times. Its target antigen remains unknown. Base-call qualities are not available, and no considerably larger clone is one nucleotide away. Looking up the germline V gene (reference sequence) yields CDR1 LGHDT and CDR2 YNNKEL. V is pruned by 0 bases and J by 6 bases, leaving 2 bases of the junction without a gene match. Counted from cysteine to phenylalanine, this CDR3 has 16 amino acids. Just CDR3 DNA is preserved here, 48 bases in frame from base 1. Library method: multiplex PCR. Sequencing took place on an Illumina HiSeq 4000. iRepertoire HTBI primers and Arm-PCR amplification of CDR3 regions were used to construct TCR beta libraries. PCR products were gel purified before sequencing. On the authors' methods: Gene usage analysis of CDR3 amino acid clonotypes used the approximately 56 TRBV and around 13 TRBJ segments found across samples. COPE and FqMerger were used to merge filtered high-quality paired reads into contigs. Contigs were aligned with BLAST to IMGT TRBV, TRBD and TRBJ reference genes, and CDR3 was defined per IMGT. Any clonotype with a frequency above 0.1% was counted as a highly expanded clone. Shannon entropy served as the measure of repertoire diversity, while the Gini coefficient captured V-J evenness. Clonotypes shared by more than one individual were considered public. The public sequencing data were trimmed at Q25 with fastp and processed into clonotypes with MiXCR by TCRdb, which kept only in-frame beta chains. For every CDR3 protein sequence, its rows merge into one entry that carries the most common genes and DNA. The V and J calls come from TCRdb's annotation, not from the publication. The sample records approximately 400,000 distinct CDR3 sequences, about 15% of which are singletons. The top ten clones comprise 16% of the sample.

Taken with the paper, the label for time point translates to: newly diagnosed GD, antithyroid drugs for less than 3 months. For both TCR sequencing and RNA sequencing, RNA was extracted from PBMCs in TRIzol. The diagnosis of Graves' disease was made according to American Thyroid Association guidelines. Recruitment of patients was carried out at an endocrinology department in Xi'an, China. Each patient gave approximately 10 milliliters of peripheral blood, collected in an EDTA anticoagulant tube. Ficoll Paque Plus density gradient separation was used to isolate PBMCs, and no additional T cell sorting was done. RNA quality was checked with an Agilent 2100 Bioanalyzer and agarose gel, and concentration with a NanoDrop 2000. These sequences were also reported in another study, on T cells in Graves' hyperthyroidism and ophthalmopathy. The second source states: A patient counted as having stable Graves' hyperthyroidism if no progression to ophthalmopathy occurred over 18 months of follow-up. Hyperthyroidism patients were newly diagnosed, had a disease duration of under 2 months, and were aged 18 to 65 years. Exclusion was applied to patients with uncontrolled infections, other autoimmune diseases, pregnancy or lactation. Diagnoses were established on the basis of clinical symptoms, serum thyroxine and TRAb, thyroid ultrasound, and orbital computed tomography. For the first round of RT-PCR on the TCR CDR3, the HTBI primer set was used together with the Qiagen OneStep RT-PCR kit. Most expanded thyroid clonotypes (frequency above 0.001) were also detected in blood, a finding suggesting that blood repertoires may reflect thyroid immune responses. In cross-validation, a model built on a 13 V-J signature told ophthalmopathy apart from stable hyperthyroidism with 85% to 90% sensitivity and roughly 81% specificity, and in testing the same model reached 80%/75%. In validation, the model predicted progression to ophthalmopathy with 65% to 71% sensitivity and about 73% specificity, a median of about 6 months before onset. To identify distinguishing TCR V-J signatures, a discovery cohort of around 100 patients was used, comprising some 45 with Graves' ophthalmopathy and around 57 with stable Graves' hyperthyroidism. An independent validation cohort of 18 to 20 hyperthyroidism patients and about 15 patients who later progressed to ophthalmopathy tested prospective prediction of ophthalmopathy. The 100 discovery patients were divided at random into training and test sets in a 7:3 ratio. In roughly six Graves' hyperthyroidism patients, the study also compared T-cell repertoires from thyroid tissue with T-cell repertoires from blood. Following sampling, methimazole starting at 30 mg daily was given to hyperthyroidism patients, and high-dose intravenous methylprednisolone was given to ophthalmopathy patients. The libraries were constructed in a second round of multiplex PCR and then size-selected and purified. Sequencing of the libraries was done on an Illumina HiSeq2000 using paired-end 100 bp reads. SOAPnuke was used to process the raw data, removing reads that contained adapters or uncalled bases, had a mean Phred below 15, or lacked an exact match to the constant primer or identifier. High-quality paired reads were merged using COPE v1.2.5, and each unique nucleotide sequence was defined as a clonotype. MiTCR v1.1 was used to align clonotypes to the IMGT TRBV, TRBD and TRBJ reference segments. The analysis included only V-J combinations with a frequency above 0.0001, which together covered 99% to 99.2% of the repertoires. A TCS score was defined as the ratio between F50 (clonal expansion) and ExV (chaos), using BLOSUM62-based TCRdist between CDR3 peptides within each V-J. Welch's t-statistics and random forest reduced fewer than 600 V-J features to fewer than 15, which were used in a naive Bayes classifier (R e1071). No statistical method was used to fix the sample size in advance, and group allocation was not hidden from the investigators. The paper reports TCR Vbeta CDR3 sequencing of some 140 peripheral blood samples: some 44 ophthalmopathy, some 80 hyperthyroidism and around 17 progressor patients.

The sequence joins TRBV3-1 to TRBJ2-2; the junction holds 12 bases that match TRBD2. This clonotype was obtained from a woman in her twenties or thirties with Graves disease. Donor details come from another sample of the same person, matched by shared clones. Sequencing was performed on peripheral blood mononuclear cells (PBMCs), taken at new diagnosis, from a patient treated with antithyroid drugs. The CDR3: CASSQETSGRPGELFF. The nucleotide sequence is given as TGTGCCAGCAGCCAAGAGACTAGCGGGAGACCCGGGGAGCTGTTTTTT.